A selection of T cell receptor beta chains follows, all from one sample in a study of blood T cell repertoires in COVID-19. The table came from immunoSEQ multiplex PCR; TCRdb's copy has only in-frame clones and leaves some out. The sample yields about 220,000 clones, roughly 84% seen once. Sample: peripheral blood. These receptors came from a woman older than 75 with acute or convalescent COVID-19. CDR3s include the opening cysteine and the closing phenylalanine or tryptophan. The D gene is left open where the match is weak. Not all rows give a size; the values are once, few, many and, for expanded clones, a class.

CDR3	DNA	size	D	V	J
CATYTDRGRIFHIPYGYTF	TGTGCCACATACACGGACAGGGGTCGAATCTTCCACATTCCATATGGCTACACCTTC	-	TRBD1	TRBV24-1	TRBJ1-2
CSVGDSHSEAFF	TGCAGCGTTGGGGACAGTCACAGTGAAGCTTTCTTT	-	TRBD1	TRBV29-1	TRBJ1-1
CASRRTGRGEKLFF	TGTGCCAGTAGAAGGACCGGCAGAGGGGAAAAACTGTTTTTT	few	-	TRBV19	TRBJ1-4
CSVEGDRGYQETQYF	TGCAGCGTTGAAGGGGACAGGGGGTATCAAGAGACCCAGTACTTC	-	TRBD1	TRBV29-1	TRBJ2-5
CASVKGGLARGYTF	TGTGCCAGTGTCAAAGGGGGATTGGCGAGGGGCTACACCTTC	-	-	TRBV19	TRBJ1-2
CASSLGFGSGYTF	TGTGCCAGCAGTTTAGGGTTCGGGAGTGGCTACACCTTC	-	-	TRBV12-3/TRBV12-4	TRBJ1-2
CASSVQGFTSPLHF	TGCGCCAGCAGCGTACAGGGGTTTACTTCACCCCTCCACTTT	-	TRBD1	TRBV5-1	TRBJ1-6
CAISERGAAYEQYF	TGTGCCATCAGTGAGCGGGGGGCGGCCTACGAGCAGTACTTC	-	-	TRBV10-3	TRBJ2-7
CASSLEAASFPGELFF	TGTGCCAGCAGCTTAGAGGCGGCTAGCTTTCCCGGGGAGCTGTTTTTT	-	-	TRBV11-1	TRBJ2-2
CASSQTNPGPVDYQPQHF	TGTGCCAGCAGCCAAACTAACCCAGGGCCAGTTGATTATCAGCCCCAGCATTTT	-	-	TRBV4-2	TRBJ1-5
CASSQVPRNYEAFF	TGTGCCAGCAGCCAAGTTCCCCGAAACTACGAAGCTTTCTTT	-	-	TRBV4-2	TRBJ1-1
CASSQDFRRSRGREETQYF	TGTGCCAGCAGCCAAGATTTCCGGAGGAGCAGGGGGCGAGAAGAGACCCAGTACTTC	-	TRBD1	TRBV3-1/TRBV3-2	TRBJ2-5
CASSPSTGNTEAFF	TGTGCCAGCTCACCCTCGACGGGGAACACTGAAGCTTTCTTT	-	-	TRBV18	TRBJ1-1
CASSIGWDTFTGYTF	TGTGCCAGTAGTATAGGGTGGGACACCTTTACCGGCTACACCTTC	-	-	TRBV19	TRBJ1-2
CASSFGGVDTGELFF	TGTGCCAGCAGTTTTGGAGGGGTGGACACCGGGGAGCTGTTTTTT	-	-	TRBV6-5	TRBJ2-2
CASSLAATSGSETQYF	TGCGCCAGCAGCTTGGCGGCGACTAGCGGGTCGGAGACCCAGTACTTC	-	TRBD2	TRBV5-1	TRBJ2-5